This T cell receptor (beta chain) was sequenced in a study of spatial heterogeneity in lung cancer. The CDR3 extends over 14 amino acids. CDR1 is MNHEY and CDR2 is SVGAGI in the germline V gene. The ends were cut back, 6 bases at V and 4 bases at J, with 15 bases in the middle. Sample time point: blood at routine non-recurrence follow-up after resection. TCRdb itself ran the 5' RACE reads through MiXCR, one entry per CDR3 protein. Among 35,000 to 55,000 distinct CDR3 sequences listed, approximately 22% were seen once. Material: PBMCs, obtained at follow-up. The clonotype originates from a female donor with early-stage non-small cell lung cancer. The chain combines TRBV6-5 with TRBJ1-2; D is possibly TRBD1 (5 bases). CDR3 DNA sequence: TGTGCCAGCAGCCCCGCTCCGGGACTCTATGGCTACACCTTC. As protein: CASSPAPGLYGYTF.